These 23 T cell receptor beta chains came from one sample sequenced in a study of blood T cell repertoires in COVID-19. Using immunoSEQ multiplex PCR, the repertoire was profiled, and TCRdb retains in-frame clones only, with some absent. The table lists hundreds of thousands of clones, 85% of them singletons. Sequencing was performed on PBMCs or T cells enriched from blood (not recorded which). All receptors come from a woman aged 45-60 years with acute COVID-19.

This clone was picked up one time. The J gene is TRBJ2-7, the V gene TRBV6-5; the D gene is possibly TRBD1 (6 bases). Deletions cut 7 bases from V and 2 bases from J, with 15 bases between. Looked up from germline, CDR1 is MNHEY and CDR2 is SVGAGI. The length of the CDR3 is 14 residues. CDR3 residues: CASNRAGEAYEQYF. The CDR3, as DNA: TGTGCCAGCAACCGGGCAGGGGAAGCCTACGAGCAGTACTTC.

The J gene is TRBJ1-5, the V gene TRBV3-1 (or the pseudogene TRBV3-2); 10 nucleotides align to TRBD1. Trimming at V came to 1 base and at J to 9 bases, leaving 9 bases not matched to a gene. CDR3 length equals 16 residues. Germline V gene sequence: CDR1 LGHDT, CDR2 YNNKEL (reference sequence). The CDR3 protein is CASSQGDRGARGPQHF. The CDR3 nucleotides are TGTGCCAGCAGCCAAGGGGACAGGGGCGCTCGGGGGCCCCAGCATTTT.

Remarks on this clone: A read error may account for a junction end that differs from germline. This chain links TRBV12-3 or TRBV12-4 with TRBJ1-3; 9 nucleotides line up with TRBD1. There are 12 residues in the CDR3. The DNA for the CDR3 is TGTGCCAGCAGTGGACCGGGACAGGGTAGGGATTTT. Protein: CASSGPGQGRDF.

The chain couples TRBV10-3 to TRBJ1-5; 8 nucleotides agree with TRBD1. CDR1 and CDR2 (germline): ENHRY, SYGVKD. The ends lost 6 bases at V and 2 bases at J; junction bases unmatched: 0. This CDR3 spans 13 amino acids. The CDR3 reads CAIRGQGNQPQHF. The CDR3 DNA sequence: TGTGCCATCAGGGGACAGGGCAATCAGCCCCAGCATTTT.

This clone was found a few times. This sequence joins TRBV5-8 and TRBJ2-1, with TRBD2 identical over 7 bases. V was pared by 0 bases and J by 5 bases, with 8 bases of the junction left unmatched. The CDR3 is 16 residues long. The V gene's germline CDR1 is SGHTS and CDR2 YDEGEE. CDR3 sequence reads: CASSLVLGGSHNEQFF. CDR3 DNA sequence: TGTGCCAGCAGCTTGGTTTTGGGGGGGTCCCACAATGAGCAGTTCTTC.

The chain uses TRBV4-2 and TRBJ1-5, with D perhaps matching TRBD1 (6 bases). Trimming removed 0 bases from V and 2 bases from J, with 8 bases in between. The CDR3 sequence is 15 residues long. Germline V lookup: CDR1 LGHNA, CDR2 YNFKEQ. CDR3: CASSQDPGGNQPQHF. CDR3 nucleotides: TGTGCCAGCAGCCAAGACCCAGGGGGCAATCAGCCCCAGCATTTT.

This chain joins TRBV2 and TRBJ1-2, with D perhaps TRBD1 (5 bases). The germline V gene has CDR1 SNHLY and CDR2 FYNNEI. Trimming stripped 8 bases from V and 6 bases from J, with 13 bases between. The CDR3 runs to 12 residues. The CDR3 DNA sequence: TGTGCCAGCCGGGCCTTCAGGGATGGCTACACCTTC. Encoded protein: CASRAFRDGYTF.

The chain joins TRBV27 to TRBJ1-1; D gene unclear. The CDR3 is 15 amino acids. The V end lost 0 bases, the J end lost 1 base, and 9 bases lay between the germline ends. Germline values: CDR1 MNHEY, CDR2 SMNVEV (reference sequence). Here the CDR3 reads CASSLSPGSNTEAFF. As DNA, the CDR3 is TGTGCCAGCAGTTTATCGCCAGGATCGAACACTGAAGCTTTCTTT.

The chain combines TRBV27 with TRBJ2-1, with 12 bases lining up with TRBD2. There are 15 residues in the CDR3. CDR1 is MNHEY, CDR2 SMNVEV, per germline (reference sequence). V shed 4 bases and J 7 bases; nucleotides not matched to a gene: 5. This chain's CDR3 is CASSSLAGGKNEQFF. CDR3 in DNA: TGTGCCAGCAGTTCACTAGCGGGGGGCAAGAATGAGCAGTTCTTC.

The J gene is TRBJ1-6, the V gene TRBV9; D gene unclear. The CDR3 extends over 14 amino acids. Germline V gene lookup returns CDR1 SGDLS and CDR2 YYNGEE. V lost 0 bases and J lost 5, with 6 bases in between. CDR3 loop: CASSVVSDNSPLHF. The CDR3 bases are TGTGCCAGCAGCGTAGTTTCGGATAATTCACCCCTCCACTTT.

This clone occurred once. V gene TRBV18 combines with J gene TRBJ1-5, with D possibly matching TRBD1 (6 bases). The CDR3 is 15 amino acids. The V and J ends lost 6 bases and 5 bases respectively, with 17 bases between them. Germline CDR1 reads KGHSH; CDR2 reads LQKENI. The CDR3 loop reads CASSLKGQTHQPQHF. CDR3 DNA sequence: TGTGCCAGCTCGCTAAAAGGACAGACCCATCAGCCCCAGCATTTT.

The chain employs TRBV19 and TRBJ1-1, with 7 bases lining up with TRBD1. V gave up 5 bases and J gave up 5 bases; unmatched junction bases: 8. Germline assignment: CDR1 LNHDA and CDR2 SQIVND (reference sequence). The CDR3 runs 14 residues. The CDR3 region is CASSLTGIGTEAFF. The DNA of the CDR3 is TGTGCCAGTAGTCTGACAGGGATTGGGACTGAAGCTTTCTTT.

This clone showed up just once. V gene TRBV9 combines with J gene TRBJ2-7; 7 bases agree with TRBD1. Germline CDR1 reads SGDLS; CDR2 reads YYNGEE. With 3 bases clipped from V and 6 bases from J, the junction kept 15 bases outside the gene matches. The CDR3 is 16 residues long. CDR3 nucleotides: TGTGCCAGCAGCGCCCCCGGTAGGGACAGAGTGGGCGAGCAGTACTTC. Its protein product is CASSAPGRDRVGEQYF.

V gene TRBV27 combines with J gene TRBJ2-7, with TRBD1 as a possible D gene (6 bases). The germline V gene has CDR1 MNHEY and CDR2 SMNVEV (reference sequence). The V and J ends lost 4 bases and 12 bases respectively, with 16 bases between them. This CDR3 comprises 12 residues. The CDR3, as DNA: TGTGCCAGCAGTTCCCAGGGGCAGCTCCTGTACTTC. Translated: CASSSQGQLLYF.

The chain has TRBV18 and TRBJ1-4; D perhaps matches TRBD1 (6 bases). V lost 0 bases, J lost 0 bases, and 11 bases lay in between. The CDR3 sequence is 17 residues long. Per the germline V gene, CDR1 is KGHSH and CDR2 is LQKENI. The CDR3 coding sequence is TGTGCCAGCTCACCACCGAACAGGGTGGCAACTAATGAAAAACTGTTTTTT. This encodes CASSPPNRVATNEKLFF.

This clone was observed once. This sequence joins TRBV2 and TRBJ1-1; D is uncertain. Trimming removed 6 bases at V and 4 bases at J, with 12 bases between. CDR1 is SNHLY, CDR2 FYNNEI, per germline. The CDR3 loop spans 13 amino acids. The DNA for the CDR3 is TGTGCCAGCAGAGACTCATCTTTCACTGAAGCTTTCTTT. The encoded protein is CASRDSSFTEAFF.

A single count supports this clone. The chain combines TRBV9 with TRBJ1-2; tentatively, D is TRBD1 (5 bases). The CDR3 has 15 amino acids. Germline CDR1 is SGDLS and CDR2 is YYNGEE. V lost 4 bases and J 8 bases, leaving 21 bases between the germline ends. CDR3 residues: CASSQTGTPYGGYTF. CDR3 in DNA: TGTGCCAGCAGCCAAACCGGGACTCCCTATGGGGGCTACACCTTC.

The rearrangement uses TRBV11-2 and TRBJ1-1; 7 bases agree with TRBD1. The trim removed 7 bases at V and 7 bases at J, leaving 9 bases unmatched. The length of the CDR3 is 13 residues. Germline V CDR1 and CDR2: SGHAT, FQNNGV. CDR3 amino acids: CASNQDRAREAFF. DNA for the CDR3: TGTGCCAGCAACCAAGACAGGGCCCGTGAAGCTTTCTTT.

This chain connects TRBV4-1 to TRBJ2-5; 8 nucleotides match TRBD2. This CDR3 region has 16 residues. The ends lost 1 base at V and 2 bases at J; junction bases unmatched: 6. Germline V gene lookup returns CDR1 MGHRA and CDR2 YSYEKL. CDR3 in DNA: TGCGCCAGCAGCCAAGTGCGCAGCGGGGGACAAGAGACCCAGTACTTC. It specifies CASSQVRSGGQETQYF.

The rearrangement links TRBV19 to TRBJ1-1; 9 bases line up with TRBD1. Trimming at V came to 6 bases and at J to 2 bases, leaving 4 bases not matched to a gene. CDR3 length: 14 amino acids. CDR1 and CDR2 from the germline V gene are LNHDA and SQIVND (reference sequence). This CDR3 reads CASRPGQGNTEAFF. CDR3 coding DNA: TGTGCCAGTAGACCGGGACAGGGTAACACTGAAGCTTTCTTT.

The CDR3 DNA reads TGTGCCAGTAGTTCCAGGGGGCGAGGGGCCAACGTCCTGACTTTC. It translates to CASSSRGRGANVLTF. The chain recombines TRBV19 with TRBJ2-6; the match to TRBD1 covers 8 bases. Germline trimming cut 5 bases from V and 4 bases from J; bases unmatched to any gene: 4. The CDR3 covers 15 residues. The germline V gene has CDR1 LNHDA and CDR2 SQIVND (reference sequence). Together with reference TRBV19 and TRBJ2-6, the CDR3 gives the full variable domain: DGGITQSPKYLFRKEGQNVTLSCEQNLNHDAMYWYRQDPGQGLRLIYYSQIVNDFQKGDIAEGYSVSREKKESFPLTVTSAQKNPTAFYLCASSSRGRGANVLTFGAGSRLTVL.

J is TRBJ1-1 and V is TRBV29-1, with no clear D. Between the trimmed V and J ends, which lost 0 bases and 0 bases, there was a span of 8 bases. The germline V gene has CDR1 SQVTM and CDR2 ANQGSEA. The CDR3 has 14 amino acids. This chain's CDR3 is CSVEEAGMNTEAFF. CDR3 in DNA: TGCAGCGTTGAAGAGGCGGGGATGAACACTGAAGCTTTCTTT.

This clone has just a few counts. This chain links TRBV11-2 with TRBJ2-2; D gene uncertain. This CDR3 has 14 residues. Germline CDR1 SGHAT, CDR2 FQNNGV. Trimming stripped 1 base from V and 8 bases from J, with 11 bases between. The CDR3 loop reads CASSLVEGRGELFF. The CDR3 DNA reads TGTGCCAGCAGCTTAGTCGAAGGCAGGGGGGAGCTGTTTTTT.